The present TCR beta chain was sequenced within a study of CD8 T cells in ankylosing spondylitis. In TCRdb, the 5' RACE reads were re-called with MiXCR into one record per CDR3 protein. Found here are about 360,000 distinct CDR3 sequences, 20% of them singletons; the top ten hold under 15%. The TCR was taken from a male donor with ankylosing spondylitis or in good health (not recorded which). The specimen was blood, either unsorted or a sorted T cell fraction (not recorded which).

CDR3 region: CASSLPPRVEAFF. The CDR3 DNA follows: TGTGCCAGCAGCCTTCCTCCCAGGGTCGAAGCTTTCTTT. The chain couples TRBV13 to TRBJ1-1, with D perhaps matching TRBD1 (5 bases). Germline CDR1 reads PRHDT; CDR2 reads FYEKMQ (reference sequence). V lost 5 bases and J lost 8, with 15 bases in between. This CDR3 contains 13 residues.